The rows below give T cell receptor beta chains drawn from one sample of a study of identical twins. TCRdb processed the 5' RACE reads anew with MiXCR; each CDR3 protein has one entry. The table records fewer than 900,000 distinct CDR3 sequences, 18% of them present only once. These sequences were also reported in another study, on T cells expressing NK-cell markers.

Sequenced material: PBMCs. The receptors stem from a woman aged 18-30 years in good health. The CDR3 runs from the conserved cysteine through the conserved F or W. The order of the fields is V gene, J gene, clone size, D gene, CDR3 protein, CDR3 DNA. A D gene is named only where the DNA matches it firmly. Not all rows give a size; the values are once, few, many and, for expanded clones, a class.

TRBV5-1,TRBJ1-1,few,TRBD1,CASSHRQGSRTEAFF,TGCGCCAGCAGCCATAGACAGGGCAGTCGCACTGAAGCTTTCTTT
TRBV27,TRBJ1-2,few,.,CASRSVTGYTF,TGTGCCAGCCGCTCAGTAACTGGCTACACCTTC
TRBV4-2,TRBJ2-7,few,TRBD1,CASSQEGQDNPYEQYF,TGTGCCAGCAGCCAAGAAGGACAGGACAATCCCTACGAGCAGTACTTC
TRBV20-1,TRBJ1-3,.,.,CSASSRVVIYF,TGCAGTGCTAGCAGCAGGGTGGTTATTTATTTT
TRBV29-1,TRBJ2-3,.,.,CSVGTTSTDTQYF,TGCAGCGTGGGGACGACTAGCACAGATACGCAGTATTTT
TRBV9,TRBJ2-7,few,.,CASSVGDTSSYEQYF,TGTGCCAGCAGCGTAGGGGACACGAGCTCCTACGAGCAGTACTTC
TRBV15,TRBJ1-1,.,.,CATSFSGVGNTEAFF,TGTGCCACCTCCTTTTCAGGGGTGGGAAACACTGAAGCTTTCTTT
TRBV9,TRBJ2-7,.,.,CASSAAPNYEQYF,TGTGCCAGCAGCGCAGCACCGAACTACGAGCAGTACTTC
TRBV20-1,TRBJ2-3,.,TRBD2,CSAPASGNTDTQYF,TGCAGTGCTCCGGCTAGCGGCAACACAGATACGCAGTATTTT
TRBV5-6,TRBJ2-3,few,TRBD2,CASSPSGGAPYF,TGTGCCAGCAGCCCTAGCGGGGGGGCCCCGTATTTT
TRBV12-3/TRBV12-4,TRBJ2-7,.,TRBD1,CASSSWDRGGEQYF,TGTGCCAGCAGTTCCTGGGACAGGGGAGGTGAGCAGTACTTC
TRBV9,TRBJ2-1,few,TRBD2,CASSVRGTIPYNEQFF,TGTGCCAGCAGCGTACGGGGGACTATCCCCTACAATGAGCAGTTCTTC
TRBV7-9,TRBJ2-7,few,TRBD2,CASSLTASGRYEQYF,TGTGCCAGCAGCTTAACAGCCAGCGGGAGGTACGAGCAGTACTTC
TRBV6-4,TRBJ2-3,few,TRBD2,CASSARTSSDTQYF,TGTGCCAGCAGTGCAAGGACTAGCTCAGATACGCAGTATTTT
TRBV7-9,TRBJ2-2,.,.,CASTPRGRELFF,TGTGCCAGCACCCCGCGAGGGAGGGAGCTGTTTTTT
TRBV11-2,TRBJ2-7,many,TRBD2,CASSFKRDSYEQYF,TGTGCCAGCAGCTTTAAGCGGGACTCCTACGAGCAGTACTTC
TRBV6-5,TRBJ1-5,.,TRBD1,CASSSQGARQPQHF,TGTGCCAGCAGTTCCCAGGGGGCTCGCCAGCCCCAGCATTTT
TRBV27,TRBJ2-1,few,TRBD2,CATRATSGSFDEQFF,TGTGCCACCCGAGCGACTAGCGGGAGCTTCGATGAGCAGTTCTTC
TRBV20-1,TRBJ2-3,few,.,CSASNLYTDTQYF,TGCAGTGCTTCGAACTTGTACACAGATACGCAGTATTTT
TRBV5-1,TRBJ2-1,.,TRBD2,CASSLLAGEGNEQFF,TGCGCCAGCAGCTTACTAGCGGGAGAAGGAAATGAGCAGTTCTTC
TRBV11-2,TRBJ1-1,few,.,CASSLERAGIAFF,TGTGCCAGCAGCTTAGAACGGGCCGGGATAGCTTTCTTT
TRBV20-1,TRBJ2-1,.,.,CSATSLGRLNEQFF,TGCAGTGCTACCTCCTTGGGCCGCCTAAATGAGCAGTTCTTC
TRBV6-6,TRBJ2-7,.,TRBD1,CASSYFTGDEQYF,TGTGCCAGCAGTTACTTCACAGGGGACGAGCAGTACTTC
TRBV12-3/TRBV12-4,TRBJ2-7,.,TRBD2,CASSSRSGRTNEQYF,TGTGCCAGCAGTTCCCGTAGCGGGAGGACCAACGAGCAGTACTTC
TRBV18,TRBJ2-5,.,TRBD2,CASSPGLAGAGETQYF,TGTGCCAGCTCACCGGGACTAGCGGGAGCTGGGGAGACCCAGTACTTC
TRBV11-3,TRBJ2-1,.,.,CASSSAPGRSYNEQFF,TGTGCCAGCAGCTCTGCGCCGGGACGATCCTACAATGAGCAGTTCTTC
TRBV12-3/TRBV12-4,TRBJ1-1,few,TRBD1,CASSSRQGVFTEAFF,TGTGCCAGCAGTAGCAGACAGGGGGTTTTCACTGAAGCTTTCTTT
TRBV18,TRBJ2-1,.,.,CASSPGLFNEQFF,TGTGCCAGCTCACCGGGACTGTTCAATGAGCAGTTCTTC
TRBV6-2/TRBV6-3,TRBJ2-7,few,.,CATLGALVEQYF,TGTGCCACCTTGGGAGCCCTGGTAGAGCAGTACTTC
TRBV11-3,TRBJ2-3,.,.,CASSSGPLSNTQYF,TGTGCCAGCAGCTCGGGACCCCTTAGTAATACGCAGTATTTT
TRBV11-3,TRBJ2-1,.,.,CASSSPGTFNEQFF,TGTGCCAGCAGCTCCCCCGGGACCTTCAATGAGCAGTTCTTC
TRBV20-1,TRBJ2-5,.,.,CSAAWAETQYF,TGCAGTGCAGCCTGGGCAGAGACCCAGTACTTC
TRBV7-2,TRBJ2-1,.,.,CASSFGTTRVFF,TGTGCCAGCAGCTTCGGGACAACCCGGGTGTTCTTC
TRBV24-1,TRBJ2-3,.,TRBD1,CATSDAGQGDTQYF,TGTGCCACCAGTGATGCCGGACAGGGAGATACGCAGTATTTT
TRBV20-1,TRBJ2-1,few,TRBD2,CSALGRVGWGNEQFF,TGCAGTGCCCTCGGGAGGGTAGGGTGGGGCAATGAGCAGTTCTTC
TRBV3-1,TRBJ2-1,few,.,CASSQYTGSTYNEQFF,TGTGCCAGCAGCCAATACACTGGCTCCACCTACAATGAGCAGTTCTTC
TRBV11-3,TRBJ2-1,once,TRBD2,CASSSRSSGSTNEQFF,TGTGCCAGCAGCTCCCGGTCTAGCGGGAGCACCAATGAGCAGTTCTTC
TRBV5-6,TRBJ2-7,few,.,CASSTTSSNEQYF,TGTGCCAGCAGTACCACTAGTAGCAACGAGCAGTACTTC
TRBV5-1,TRBJ2-5,.,.,CASSLQPVPKETQYF,TGCGCCAGCAGCTTGCAGCCAGTACCGAAAGAGACCCAGTACTTC
TRBV7-8,TRBJ2-1,few,.,CASSTTMSGGQFF,TGTGCCAGCAGCACCACTATGAGCGGAGGGCAGTTCTTC
TRBV4-3,TRBJ2-5,few,.,CASSHTRTSQETQYF,TGCGCCAGCAGCCATACTAGGACTTCCCAAGAGACCCAGTACTTC
TRBV12-3/TRBV12-4,TRBJ2-2,many,TRBD2,CASKPGGGITGELFF,TGTGCCAGCAAGCCGGGGGGGGGTATCACCGGGGAGCTGTTTTTT
TRBV5-5,TRBJ1-6,once,.,CASSESGNNSPLHF,TGTGCCAGCAGCGAGTCCGGTAATAATTCACCCCTCCACTTT
TRBV24-1,TRBJ2-3,few,TRBD2,CATSEGTSGGTDTQYF,TGTGCCACCAGTGAGGGGACTAGCGGCGGCACAGATACGCAGTATTTT
TRBV6-5,TRBJ2-5,few,.,CASSYVAVMGAPLKETQYF,TGTGCCAGCAGTTACGTGGCTGTAATGGGGGCGCCTCTTAAAGAGACCCAGTACTTC
TRBV7-9,TRBJ2-7,many,.,CASSLGPDEQYF,TGTGCCAGCAGCTTGGGCCCCGACGAGCAGTACTTC
TRBV29-1,TRBJ1-2,.,.,CSVEDQLLDGYTF,TGCAGCGTTGAAGATCAACTCCTGGATGGCTACACCTTC
TRBV30,TRBJ2-3,few,.,CAWRSSPGPHTQYF,TGTGCCTGGAGATCCTCTCCAGGGCCGCATACGCAGTATTTT
TRBV12-3/TRBV12-4,TRBJ1-5,few,.,CASSPPPQGSNQPQHF,TGTGCCAGCAGCCCTCCTCCTCAGGGGAGCAATCAGCCCCAGCATTTT
TRBV29-1,TRBJ2-7,.,.,CSFQDSHSYEQYF,TGCAGCTTCCAGGACAGCCACTCCTACGAGCAGTACTTC
TRBV7-6,TRBJ2-2,.,.,CASSLGVGNTGELFF,TGTGCCAGCAGCTTAGGAGTTGGAAACACCGGGGAGCTGTTTTTT
TRBV6-5,TRBJ1-1,few,.,CATRAGTEAFF,TGTGCCACCAGGGCAGGTACTGAAGCTTTCTTT
TRBV6-5,TRBJ2-3,.,TRBD2,CASSYSSGRLTDTQYF,TGTGCCAGCAGTTACTCTAGCGGGAGGCTCACAGATACGCAGTATTTT
TRBV9,TRBJ2-3,.,.,CASSVEGLGDTQYF,TGTGCCAGCAGCGTAGAGGGTTTGGGAGATACGCAGTATTTT